These 9 T cell receptor beta chains share one sample of origin, sequenced in a study of pediatric ulcerative colitis. TCRdb keeps only in-frame clones here, not all; method: immunoSEQ multiplex PCR. Altogether 16,000 or so clones are present, over 65% being singletons, with the ten largest covering roughly 6.6%. The rectum was sampled with one to two pinch biopsies at colonoscopy. The sample was gut tissue. These receptors originate from a boy aged 5-17 years with moderate ulcerative colitis.

The chain has TRBV5-1 and TRBJ2-3; perhaps TRBD2 as D (7 bases). The CDR3 is made up of 16 amino acids. Trimming shortened V by 6 bases and J by 0 bases, and 17 bases separated the two germline ends. Germline CDR1 reads SGHRS; CDR2 reads YFSETQ. The CDR3 here is CASKKGGGVSTDTQYF. The DNA for the CDR3 is TGCGCCAGCAAAAAGGGGGGAGGGGTTAGCACAGATACGCAGTATTTT. Looking up the rest from reference TRBV5-1 and TRBJ2-3 gives the full variable domain: KAGVTQTPRYLIKTRGQQVTLSCSPISGHRSVSWYQQTPGQGLQFLFEYFSETQRNKGNFPGRFSGRQFSNSRSEMNVSTLELGDSALYLCASKKGGGVSTDTQYFGPGTRLTVL.

This chain links TRBV6-1 with TRBJ1-3; 7 nucleotides line up with TRBD1. Germline trimming cut 1 base from V and 3 bases from J; bases unmatched to any gene: 0. CDR1 is MNHNS and CDR2 is SASEGT in the germline V gene. CDR3 length equals 14 residues. CDR3: CASSEGTGGNTIYF. The CDR3 DNA reads as TGTGCCAGCAGTGAAGGGACAGGTGGAAACACCATATATTTT.

The CDR3 reads CASSRKDGYTF. CDR3 nucleotide sequence: TGTGCCAGCTCTCGGAAAGACGGCTACACCTTC. J is TRBJ1-2 and V is TRBV18; D is uncertain. V was clipped by 6 bases and J by 8 bases, with 10 bases between them. Germline V gene data show CDR1 as KGHSH and CDR2 as LQKENI. The CDR3 runs to 11 residues.

CDR3 loop: CASSQTSPRGQYF. The DNA for the CDR3 is TGTGCCAGCAGTCAGACAAGCCCTCGGGGGCAGTATTTT. The gene calls are TRBV6-5 and TRBJ2-3; possibly TRBD2 for D (5 bases). V shed 5 bases and J shed 11 bases, with 17 bases lying between them. The CDR3 has 13 amino acids. CDR1 is MNHEY, CDR2 SVGAGI, per germline.

The chain links TRBV9 to TRBJ2-1, with TRBD2 matching 9 bases. The CDR3 runs 18 residues. Germline V gives CDR1 SGDLS, CDR2 YYNGEE. V gave up 4 bases and J gave up 3 bases; unmatched junction bases: 14. The chain's CDR3 is CASSHPGGAGGLYNEQFF. CDR3 nucleotide sequence: TGTGCCAGCAGCCACCCCGGGGGGGCGGGGGGGCTCTACAATGAGCAGTTCTTC.

This clone was observed a single time. The rearrangement joins TRBV16 to TRBJ2-7; 8 bases are shared with TRBD1. J lost 1 base, V lost 4 bases, and 6 bases had no gene match. The CDR3 has 15 amino acids. The germline gives CDR1 KGHSY, CDR2 FQNENV. The CDR3 region is CASSPTGTGSYEQYF. The DNA for the CDR3 is TGTGCCAGCAGCCCCACCGGGACAGGATCCTACGAGCAGTACTTC.

This chain links TRBV27 with TRBJ1-6; D gene ambiguous. This CDR3 contains 14 residues. CDR1 MNHEY and CDR2 SMNVEV come from the germline V gene (reference sequence). V lost 1 base and J 8 bases, leaving 9 bases between the germline ends. The CDR3 bases are TGTGCCAGCAGTTTATGGTCAAGGGATTCACCCCTCCACTTT. Translated: CASSLWSRDSPLHF.

V usage is TRBV2 and J usage is TRBJ2-7; 10 bases match TRBD2. J was trimmed by 6 bases and V by 3 bases; bases with no gene match: 14. CDR1 and CDR2 from the germline V gene are SNHLY and FYNNEI. The CDR3 runs to 17 residues. The CDR3 is CASSDLLAGRVGREQYF. CDR3 nucleotides: TGTGCCAGCAGTGATTTACTAGCGGGACGGGTGGGGCGCGAGCAGTACTTC.

The chain carries TRBV5-6 and TRBJ2-1; 11 bases are shared with TRBD2. The CDR3 covers 17 residues. V shed 1 base and J 8 bases; nucleotides not matched to a gene: 11. Germline-derived CDR1 and CDR2 are SGHDT and YYEEEE. The CDR3: CASSLSYSGRVEDEQFF. The DNA of the CDR3 is TGTGCCAGCAGCTTGTCTTATAGCGGGAGGGTAGAGGATGAGCAGTTCTTC.